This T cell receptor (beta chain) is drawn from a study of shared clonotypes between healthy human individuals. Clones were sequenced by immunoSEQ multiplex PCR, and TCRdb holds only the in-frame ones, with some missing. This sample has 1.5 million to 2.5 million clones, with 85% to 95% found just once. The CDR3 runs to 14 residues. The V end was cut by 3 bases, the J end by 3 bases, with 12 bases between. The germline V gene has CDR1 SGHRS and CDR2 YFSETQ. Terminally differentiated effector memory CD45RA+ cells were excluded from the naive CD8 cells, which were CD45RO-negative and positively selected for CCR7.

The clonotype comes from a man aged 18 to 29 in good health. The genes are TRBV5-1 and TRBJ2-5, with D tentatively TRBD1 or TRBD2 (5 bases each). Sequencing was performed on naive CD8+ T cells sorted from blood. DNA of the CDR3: TGCGCCAGCAGCTCTTTGGGGACGAAAGAGACCCAGTACTTC. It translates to CASSSLGTKETQYF.